Listed below are T cell receptor beta chains from one sample, sequenced in a study of post-analysis software for immune sequencing data. TCRdb passed the PCR reads through MiXCR, listing each CDR3 protein once. This sample has roughly 540,000 distinct CDR3 sequences; about a third occur once, and the top ten carry under 7%. Input material: blood. These receptors all stem from a girl aged 2-17 years with multiple sclerosis. Both conserved end residues are part of each CDR3. Fields, in order: clone size, D gene, V gene, J gene, CDR3 DNA, CDR3 protein. A D gene is named only where the DNA matches it firmly. For some rows the clone size is stated as once, few or many, or as a class when expanded; others skip it.

>.|TRBD1|TRBV3-1|TRBJ2-1
TGTGCCAGCAGCCAAGAGACAGGGGCCATACATGAGCAGTTCTTC
CASSQETGAIHEQFF
>.|.|TRBV4-1|TRBJ1-4
TGCGCCAGCAGCCTTAATGAAGCAGGCGGTGGAAAACTGTTTTTT
CASSLNEAGGGKLFF
>.|TRBD2|TRBV7-9|TRBJ2-3
TGTGCCAGCAGTCCGGGGGGGACGGCAGATACGCAGTATTTT
CASSPGGTADTQYF
>.|.|TRBV5-6|TRBJ1-2
TGTGCCAGCAGCTACCGGGGGGGAGACTATGGCTACACCTTC
CASSYRGGDYGYTF
>.|TRBD1|TRBV3-1|TRBJ1-6
TGTGCCAGCAGCCAAGTGCTGCCAGGGGGCAAAAATTCACCCCTCCACTTT
CASSQVLPGGKNSPLHF
>.|.|TRBV11-2|TRBJ2-3
TGTGCCAGCAGCTCCATTAGAAGAAGTGAGGACAGCACAGATACGCAGTATTTT
CASSSIRRSEDSTDTQYF
>.|.|TRBV5-1|TRBJ1-2
TGCGCCAGCAGACCGACAGAGAACTATGGCTACACCTTC
CASRPTENYGYTF
>few|TRBD2|TRBV6-1|TRBJ2-1
TGTGCCAGCAGTCAGACTAGCGGGGGTTACAATGAGCAGTTCTTC
CASSQTSGGYNEQFF
>.|.|TRBV20-1|TRBJ2-3
TGCAGTGCCCACGGGATCCCCGGGACAGATACGCAGTATTTT
CSAHGIPGTDTQYF
>.|.|TRBV29-1|TRBJ2-7
TGCAGCGTAGGGACAATATACGAGCAGTACTTC
CSVGTIYEQYF
>.|TRBD1|TRBV20-1|TRBJ1-1
TGCAGTGCTAGGTCAGGGGGCGGCACTGAAGCTTTCTTT
CSARSGGGTEAFF
>.|TRBD2|TRBV11-2|TRBJ2-7
TGTGCCAGCAGCCCGCCGGGACTAGCGGGCTACAATGAGCAGTACTTC
CASSPPGLAGYNEQYF
>.|.|TRBV6-6|TRBJ2-5
TGTGCCAGCAGTTACGGGGTCAGGGGTGAGGAGACCCAGTACTTC
CASSYGVRGEETQYF
>once|.|TRBV6-5|TRBJ1-5
TGTGCCAGCAGTTACTCGAGGGATGGAGGCAATCAGCCCCAGCATTTT
CASSYSRDGGNQPQHF
>few|TRBD1|TRBV3-1|TRBJ1-5
TGTGCCAGCAGCCAGACAGGGGTAGGGCAGCCCCAGCATTTT
CASSQTGVGQPQHF
>few|TRBD2|TRBV7-9|TRBJ2-1
TGTGCCAGCAGTCGAAGCGGGGGGAATTCCTACAATGAGCAGTTCTTC
CASSRSGGNSYNEQFF
>few|.|TRBV6-5|TRBJ2-3
TGTGCCAGCAGCGCCGCGATGGCCCTACGCACAGATACGCAGTATTTT
CASSAAMALRTDTQYF
>.|TRBD2|TRBV12-3/TRBV12-4|TRBJ2-5
TGTGCCAGCAGTTTAGATCAACGGCTAGCGGGGGGAGTGAGTGAGACCCAGTACTTC
CASSLDQRLAGGVSETQYF
>.|.|TRBV29-1|TRBJ1-5
TGCAGCGTTTCTGGGGAAATTGGCAATCAGCCCCAGCATTTT
CSVSGEIGNQPQHF
>.|.|TRBV10-3|TRBJ2-4
TGTGCCATCACCCCGGGGGCGGGGGCGAGAGCCAAAAACATTCAGTACTTC
CAITPGAGARAKNIQYF
>.|.|TRBV21-1|TRBJ2-3
TGTGCCAGCAGCCCCGTCACCACTAGCACAGATACGCAGTATTTT
CASSPVTTSTDTQYF
>.|.|TRBV6-5|TRBJ2-5
TGTGCCAGCAGTTATCTAGGACAGCAGTACTTC
CASSYLGQQYF
>few|TRBD1|TRBV2|TRBJ2-1
TGTGCCAGCAGCCCCCCGGGACAGGGGCAGTTCTTC
CASSPPGQGQFF
>.|.|TRBV5-1|TRBJ1-2
TGCGCCAGCAGCTTGGAGACGGTGTTCTATGGCTACACCTTC
CASSLETVFYGYTF
>few|.|TRBV3-1|TRBJ2-7
TGTGCCAGCAGCTGGGCCGGCGCCGGCAGGGACGAGCAGTACTTC
CASSWAGAGRDEQYF
>.|.|TRBV10-3|TRBJ1-1
TGTGCCATCACCGAGGACCTGGACACTGAAGCTTTCTTT
CAITEDLDTEAFF
>.|.|TRBV4-1|TRBJ2-6
TGCGCCAGCAGCCAAGAATTAGGGAGCTCTGGGGCCAACGTCCTGACTTTC
CASSQELGSSGANVLTF
>.|.|TRBV29-1|TRBJ1-1
TGCAGCGCCCAGGTGGGGATAAACACTGAAGCTTTCTTT
CSAQVGINTEAFF
>few|TRBD2|TRBV7-8|TRBJ2-3
TGTGCCACCCAGTCCGACCCGGCGGGGGGCTTGGGGACAGATACGCAGTATTTT
CATQSDPAGGLGTDTQYF
>many|TRBD1|TRBV10-3|TRBJ2-1
TGTGCCATCAGTGAGGGGACAGGGGAGTCCCCCTACAATGAGCAGTTCTTC
CAISEGTGESPYNEQFF
>.|.|TRBV29-1|TRBJ1-2
TGCAGCGTTGAAGATTTGGGATACTATGGCTACACCTTC
CSVEDLGYYGYTF